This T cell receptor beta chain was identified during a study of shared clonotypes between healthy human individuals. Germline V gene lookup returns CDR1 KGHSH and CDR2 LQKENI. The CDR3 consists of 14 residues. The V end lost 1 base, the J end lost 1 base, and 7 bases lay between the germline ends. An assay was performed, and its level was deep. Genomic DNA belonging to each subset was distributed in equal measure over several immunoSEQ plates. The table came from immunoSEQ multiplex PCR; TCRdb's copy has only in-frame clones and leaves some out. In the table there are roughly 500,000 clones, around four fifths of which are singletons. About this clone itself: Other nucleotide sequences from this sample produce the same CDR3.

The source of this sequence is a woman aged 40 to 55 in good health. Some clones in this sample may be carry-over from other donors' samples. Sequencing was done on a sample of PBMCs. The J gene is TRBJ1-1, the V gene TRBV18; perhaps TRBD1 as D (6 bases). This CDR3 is CASSPQGGNTEAFF. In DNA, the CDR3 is TGTGCCAGCTCACCACAGGGGGGGAACACTGAAGCTTTCTTT.